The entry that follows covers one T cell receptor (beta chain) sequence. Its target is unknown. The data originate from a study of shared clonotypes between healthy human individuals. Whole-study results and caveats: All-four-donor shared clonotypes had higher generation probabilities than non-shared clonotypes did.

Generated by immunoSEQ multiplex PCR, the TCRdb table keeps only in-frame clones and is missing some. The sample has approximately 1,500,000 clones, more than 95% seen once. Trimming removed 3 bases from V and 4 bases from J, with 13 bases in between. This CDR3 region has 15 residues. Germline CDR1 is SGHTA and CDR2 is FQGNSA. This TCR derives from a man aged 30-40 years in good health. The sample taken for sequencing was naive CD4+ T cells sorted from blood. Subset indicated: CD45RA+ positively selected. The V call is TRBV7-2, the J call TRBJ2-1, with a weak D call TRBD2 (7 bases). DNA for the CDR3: TGTGCCAGCAGCTTCGGGGGAGGGACATACAATGAGCAGTTCTTC. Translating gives CASSFGGGTYNEQFF.